A selection of T cell receptor beta chains follows, all from one sample in a study of blood T cell repertoires in COVID-19. The table came from immunoSEQ multiplex PCR; TCRdb's copy has only in-frame clones and leaves some out. The sample includes around 52,000 clones, about four fifths of them seen just once. The sample consisted of peripheral blood. These receptor sequences come from a woman at least 80 years old with acute or convalescent COVID-19. Each CDR3 is given with its conserved first and last residue. The order of the fields is J gene, V gene, D gene, clone size, CDR3 protein, CDR3 DNA. A D gene is named only where the DNA matches it firmly. Size tells how often a clone was seen (once, few, many) or the class of an expanded clone, and some rows leave it out.

>TRBJ2-7|TRBV2|.|few
CASSADWNFYEQYF
TGTGCCAGCAGTGCGGACTGGAACTTCTACGAGCAGTACTTC
>TRBJ1-4|TRBV5-1|.|.
CASNPGTLMGTNEKLFF
TGCGCCAGCAACCCCGGGACACTAATGGGGACTAATGAAAAACTGTTTTTT
>TRBJ1-2|TRBV5-6|.|.
CASSDSNYGYTF
TGTGCCAGCTCGGACAGTAACTATGGCTACACCTTC
>TRBJ2-5|TRBV18|.|once
CASSPVDIGETQYF
TGTGCCAGCTCACCGGTTGACATCGGAGAGACCCAGTACTTC
>TRBJ2-2|TRBV27|TRBD1|.
CASFARDRGTGELFF
TGTGCCAGTTTCGCCAGGGACAGGGGCACCGGGGAGCTGTTTTTT
>TRBJ1-5|TRBV24-1|.|.
CATSDSRRLNQPQHF
TGTGCCACCAGTGACTCCAGGAGGTTGAATCAGCCCCAGCATTTT
>TRBJ2-3|TRBV11-3|.|.
CASSLAPPSTDTQYF
TGTGCCAGCAGCTTAGCTCCTCCTAGCACAGATACGCAGTATTTT
>TRBJ1-4|TRBV27|.|.
CASSSHTGSNEKLFF
TGTGCCAGCAGTTCACATACAGGGTCAAATGAAAAACTGTTTTTT
>TRBJ2-5|TRBV7-7|TRBD2|.
CASSQAGVGETQYF
TGTGCCAGCAGCCAAGCGGGAGTAGGAGAGACCCAGTACTTC
>TRBJ2-3|TRBV7-9|TRBD2|.
CASSPKPRTSGKDTQYF
TGTGCCAGCAGCCCAAAACCTCGGACTAGCGGGAAAGATACGCAGTATTTT
>TRBJ1-2|TRBV11-2|.|few
CASSLESRFYGYTF
TGTGCCAGCAGCTTAGAAAGCAGGTTCTATGGCTACACCTTC
>TRBJ2-6|TRBV4-1|.|.
CASSQDPATILISGANVLTF
TGCGCCAGCAGCCAAGATCCCGCAACTATTCTCATCTCTGGGGCCAACGTCCTGACTTTC
>TRBJ2-2|TRBV10-1|TRBD1|few
CASSDLQGSGGELFF
TGCGCCAGCAGTGACCTACAGGGGTCGGGCGGGGAGCTGTTTTTT
>TRBJ1-6|TRBV30|.|once
CAWSTRISPLHF
TGTGCCTGGAGTACGCGGATTTCACCCCTCCACTTT
>TRBJ1-1|TRBV5-1|TRBD1|.
CASSLGTGRVNTEAFF
TGCGCCAGCAGCCTAGGGACAGGGAGAGTGAACACTGAAGCTTTCTTT
>TRBJ2-7|TRBV7-9|TRBD1|.
CASSLGLGQGVREQYF
TGTGCCAGCAGCTTAGGTCTGGGACAGGGGGTTCGCGAGCAGTACTTC
>TRBJ2-1|TRBV7-9|.|.
CASSPGGLSASNEQFF
TGTGCCAGCAGCCCAGGAGGTCTATCGGCCTCCAATGAGCAGTTCTTC
>TRBJ1-2|TRBV5-1|.|few
CASSGDDYGYTF
TGCGCCAGCTCAGGGGACGACTATGGCTACACCTTC
>TRBJ2-1|TRBV5-8|.|once
CASNRGFTYNEQFF
TGTGCCAGCAACCGCGGGTTTACCTACAATGAGCAGTTCTTC
>TRBJ1-6|TRBV19|.|once
CASSIQGAENSPLHF
TGTGCCAGTAGTATACAGGGCGCGGAGAATTCACCCCTCCACTTT
>TRBJ2-1|TRBV7-7|.|few
CASSPDSTPYNEQFF
TGTGCCAGCAGCCCCGACTCAACCCCTTACAATGAGCAGTTCTTC
>TRBJ1-3|TRBV11-3|.|.
CASSLGGHLSGNTIYF
TGTGCCAGCAGCTTAGGGGGACATCTATCTGGAAACACCATATATTTT
>TRBJ2-7|TRBV11-3|.|.
CASSFDSGEQYF
TGTGCCAGCAGCTTCGACAGCGGGGAGCAGTACTTC
>TRBJ2-2|TRBV6-5|TRBD1|.
CAMATGFNTGELFF
TGTGCCATGGCGACAGGGTTCAACACCGGGGAGCTGTTTTTT
>TRBJ2-3|TRBV5-1|.|.
CASSPVAGETDTQYF
TGCGCCAGCAGCCCGGTGGCAGGGGAGACAGATACGCAGTATTTT